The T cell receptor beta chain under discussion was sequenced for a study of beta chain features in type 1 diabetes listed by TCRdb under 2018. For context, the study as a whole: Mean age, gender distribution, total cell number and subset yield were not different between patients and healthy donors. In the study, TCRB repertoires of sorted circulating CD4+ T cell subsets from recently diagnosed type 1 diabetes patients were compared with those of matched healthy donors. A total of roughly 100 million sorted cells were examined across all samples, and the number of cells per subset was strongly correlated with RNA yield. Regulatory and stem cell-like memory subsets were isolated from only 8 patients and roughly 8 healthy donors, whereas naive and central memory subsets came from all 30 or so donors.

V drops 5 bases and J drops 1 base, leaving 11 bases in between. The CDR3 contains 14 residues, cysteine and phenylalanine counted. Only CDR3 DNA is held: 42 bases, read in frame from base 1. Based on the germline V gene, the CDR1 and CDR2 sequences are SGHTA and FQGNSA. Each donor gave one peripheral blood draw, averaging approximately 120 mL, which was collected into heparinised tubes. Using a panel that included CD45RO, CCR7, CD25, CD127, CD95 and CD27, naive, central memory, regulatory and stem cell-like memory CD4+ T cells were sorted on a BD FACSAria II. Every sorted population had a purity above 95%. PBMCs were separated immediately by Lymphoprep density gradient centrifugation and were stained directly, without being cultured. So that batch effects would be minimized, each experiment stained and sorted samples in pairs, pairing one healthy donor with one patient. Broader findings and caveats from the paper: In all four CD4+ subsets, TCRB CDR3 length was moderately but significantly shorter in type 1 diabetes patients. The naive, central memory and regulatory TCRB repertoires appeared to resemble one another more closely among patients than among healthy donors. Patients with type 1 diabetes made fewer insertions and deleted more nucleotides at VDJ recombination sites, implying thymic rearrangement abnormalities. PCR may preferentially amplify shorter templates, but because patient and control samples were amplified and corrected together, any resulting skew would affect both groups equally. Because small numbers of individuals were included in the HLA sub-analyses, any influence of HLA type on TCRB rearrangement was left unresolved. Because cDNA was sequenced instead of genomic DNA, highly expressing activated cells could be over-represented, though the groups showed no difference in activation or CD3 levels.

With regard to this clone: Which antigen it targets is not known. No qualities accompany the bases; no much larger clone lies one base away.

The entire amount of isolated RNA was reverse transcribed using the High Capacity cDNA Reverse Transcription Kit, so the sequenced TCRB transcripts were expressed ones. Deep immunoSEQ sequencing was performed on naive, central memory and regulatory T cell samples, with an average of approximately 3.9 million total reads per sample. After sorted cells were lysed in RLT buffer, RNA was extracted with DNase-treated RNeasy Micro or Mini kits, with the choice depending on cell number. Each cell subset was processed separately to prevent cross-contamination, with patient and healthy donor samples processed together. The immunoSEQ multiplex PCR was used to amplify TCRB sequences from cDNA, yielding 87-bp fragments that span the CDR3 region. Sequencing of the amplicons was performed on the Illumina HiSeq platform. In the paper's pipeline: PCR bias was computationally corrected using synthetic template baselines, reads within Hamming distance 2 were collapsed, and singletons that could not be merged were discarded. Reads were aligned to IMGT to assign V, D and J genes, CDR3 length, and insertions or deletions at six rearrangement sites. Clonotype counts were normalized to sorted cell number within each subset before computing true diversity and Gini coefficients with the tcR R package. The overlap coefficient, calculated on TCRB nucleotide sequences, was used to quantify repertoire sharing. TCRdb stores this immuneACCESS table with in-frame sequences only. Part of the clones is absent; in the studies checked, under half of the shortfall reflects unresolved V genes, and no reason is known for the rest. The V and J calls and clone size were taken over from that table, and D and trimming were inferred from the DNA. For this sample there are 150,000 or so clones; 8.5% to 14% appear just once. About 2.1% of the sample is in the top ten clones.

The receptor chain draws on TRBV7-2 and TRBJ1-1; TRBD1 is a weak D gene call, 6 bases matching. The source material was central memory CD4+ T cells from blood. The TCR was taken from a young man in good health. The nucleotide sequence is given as TGTGCCAGCAGCATTCAGGGGAGGAACACTGAAGCTTTCTTT. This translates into CASSIQGRNTEAFF.